These 30 T cell receptor beta chains originate from one sample sequenced in a study of CD8 T cells in Susac syndrome. Reverse transcription of roughly 0.5 to 1 ug RNA was performed with random hexamers. Each CDR3 protein is one row after TCRdb ran MiXCR on the immunoSEQ multiplex PCR reads. Of 150,000 to 200,000 distinct CDR3 sequences detected, about 94% appear once; the ten largest clones hold approximately 0.1%. The sample taken for sequencing was CD4+ T cells from PBMCs. The receptors originated from a human donor with multiple sclerosis.

The chain carries TRBV20-1 and TRBJ2-3; 10 nucleotides match TRBD2. Looked up from germline, CDR1 is DFQATT and CDR2 is SNEGSKA (reference sequence). This CDR3 region has 14 residues. V gave up 5 bases and J gave up 2 bases; unmatched junction bases: 4. The CDR3 sequence: CSARSGGVTDTQYF. In DNA, the CDR3 is TGCAGTGCTCGGAGCGGGGGGGTCACAGATACGCAGTATTTT.

This chain links TRBV20-1 with TRBJ2-1; D is unclear. The CDR3 totals 14 residues. V lost 2 bases, J lost 1 base, and 9 bases lay in between. Per germline, CDR1 DFQATT and CDR2 SNEGSKA (reference sequence). This chain's CDR3 is CSARTLVSYNEQFF. DNA of the CDR3: TGCAGTGCTAGAACCCTAGTTTCCTACAATGAGCAGTTCTTC.

J is TRBJ2-4 and V is TRBV20-1, with 9 nucleotides matching TRBD2. This CDR3 region has 16 residues. V was pared by 0 bases and J by 7 bases, with 10 bases of the junction left unmatched. CDR1 is DFQATT and CDR2 is SNEGSKA in the germline V gene (reference sequence). CDR3 DNA sequence: TGCAGTGCTAGAGATAACTGGAGCGGGGGGTGGAACATTCAGTACTTC. Translating gives CSARDNWSGGWNIQYF.

The chain carries TRBV20-1 and TRBJ1-5; D is unresolved. The V end lost 7 bases, the J end lost 1 base, and 8 bases lay between the germline ends. CDR3 length: 12 amino acids. Germline V lookup: CDR1 DFQATT, CDR2 SNEGSKA (reference sequence). In nucleotides, the CDR3 is TGCAGTGTTGCCTACAGCAATCAGCCCCAGCATTTT. Encoded protein: CSVAYSNQPQHF.

CDR3: CSARDGTQPPNYGYTF. The CDR3, as DNA: TGCAGTGCTAGAGACGGGACCCAACCTCCTAACTATGGCTACACCTTC. V is TRBV20-1 and J is TRBJ1-2, with D possibly matching TRBD1 (5 bases). This CDR3 has 16 amino acids. CDR1 is DFQATT and CDR2 is SNEGSKA in the germline V gene (reference sequence). V lost 0 bases to trimming and J lost 0 bases, with 14 bases between them.

V usage is TRBV7-2 and J usage is TRBJ2-7; D is possibly TRBD1 (5 bases). The CDR3 sequence is 13 residues long. Trimming took 8 bases from V and 2 from J, leaving 13 bases between them. Germline lookup yields CDR1 SGHTA and CDR2 FQGNSA. The CDR3 loop reads CASGVRQTYEQYF. The CDR3 DNA reads as TGTGCCAGCGGCGTAAGACAGACCTACGAGCAGTACTTC.

The chain combines TRBV30 with TRBJ2-1, with 12 bases matching TRBD2. The germline gives CDR1 GTSNPN, CDR2 SVGIG (reference sequence). V trimming: 2 bases; J trimming: 5 bases; junction bases outside the gene matches: 1. The CDR3 is made up of 14 amino acids. This chain's CDR3 is CAWSRTSGDNEQFF. CDR3 coding DNA: TGTGCCTGGAGTAGGACTAGCGGGGACAATGAGCAGTTCTTC.

The chain has TRBV5-4 and TRBJ1-2, with TRBD1 matching 7 bases. CDR1 and CDR2 (germline): SGHNT, YYREEE (reference sequence). There are 18 residues in the CDR3. V gave up 0 bases and J gave up 4 bases; unmatched junction bases: 15. The CDR3 sequence is CASSLGQGRAYGVYGYTF. As DNA, the CDR3 is TGTGCCAGCAGCTTGGGACAGGGAAGGGCCTACGGGGTCTATGGCTACACCTTC. The full variable domain, completed using reference TRBV5-4 and TRBJ1-2, is ETGVTQSPTHLIKTRGQQVTLRCSSQSGHNTVSWYQQALGQGPQFIFQYYREEENGRGNFPPRFSGLQFPNYSSELNVNALELDDSALYLCASSLGQGRAYGVYGYTFGSGTRLTVV.

J is TRBJ1-6 and V is TRBV20-1; maybe TRBD1 (6 bases). Trimming cost V 4 bases and J 8 bases, with 15 bases left between them. Germline CDR1 is DFQATT and CDR2 is SNEGSKA (reference sequence). CDR3 length equals 14 residues. CDR3 protein: CSATLGHWDSPLHF. In DNA form, the CDR3 reads TGCAGTGCTACATTGGGACACTGGGATTCACCCCTCCACTTT.

The chain's CDR3 is CASSVLAGPRGDTQYF. DNA for the CDR3: TGTGCCAGCAGTGTGCTGGCGGGGCCCCGAGGAGATACGCAGTATTTT. This chain connects TRBV6-4 to TRBJ2-3, with TRBD2 as a possible D gene (6 bases). Per the germline V gene, CDR1 is MRHNA and CDR2 is SNTAGT. V shed 4 bases and J shed 5 bases, with 19 bases lying between them. The CDR3 is 16 amino acids.

The chain combines TRBV12-3 or TRBV12-4 with TRBJ1-5, with 9 bases aligning to TRBD1. The CDR3 runs 17 residues. The V gene end was trimmed by 5 bases and the J gene end by 3 bases; junction bases not matched to a gene: 11. CDR3 coding DNA: TGTGCCAGCAGTAGGCGTACCGGGACAGGGCCCAATCAGCCCCAGCATTTT. It yields the protein CASSRRTGTGPNQPQHF.

This clonotype was detected once. The chain links TRBV3-1 to TRBJ2-6; 7 bases align to TRBD1. V lost 2 bases, J lost 12 bases, and 13 bases stayed unmatched. The CDR3 is 16 amino acids. Germline V CDR1 and CDR2: LGHDT, YNNKEL (reference sequence). Here the CDR3 DNA reads TGTGCCAGCAGCCAAATTTCAGGGGGTGCAACGGGCGTCCTGACTTTC. This gives the protein CASSQISGGATGVLTF.

The V gene is TRBV2, the J gene TRBJ2-4; the D gene is possibly TRBD1 (7 bases). Trimming left V 6 bases short and J 8 bases short, with 14 bases between. Germline values: CDR1 SNHLY, CDR2 FYNNEI. This CDR3 has 13 residues. In DNA, the CDR3 is TGTGCCAGCAGGGGGGGACAGTCGGACATTCAGTACTTC. Residues: CASRGGQSDIQYF.

V is TRBV9 and J is TRBJ2-5; TRBD1 aligns across 10 bases. Germline lookup yields CDR1 SGDLS and CDR2 YYNGEE. The CDR3 has 14 amino acids. Germline trimming cut 4 bases from V and 5 bases from J; bases unmatched to any gene: 5. CDR3 sequence: CASSSTGGGETQYF. CDR3 DNA sequence: TGTGCCAGCAGCTCGACAGGGGGCGGGGAGACCCAGTACTTC.

The chain has TRBV20-1 and TRBJ2-1; 8 bases line up with TRBD2. V shed 3 bases, J shed 8 bases, and the junction held 12 bases outside the gene matches. The CDR3 consists of 15 residues. Germline CDR1 is DFQATT and CDR2 is SNEGSKA (reference sequence). CDR3 sequence reads: CSASARGGQGYEQFF. CDR3 in DNA: TGCAGTGCTAGTGCACGGGGGGGCCAAGGGTATGAGCAGTTCTTC.

This clonotype was found once. The chain links TRBV29-1 to TRBJ2-7; D possibly corresponds to TRBD1 (5 bases). V was cut by 4 bases and J by 7 bases, with 17 bases left in between. Germline V gives CDR1 SQVTM, CDR2 ANQGSEA. This CDR3 comprises 13 residues. CDR3 region: CSVVGQGKGEQYF. The DNA for the CDR3 is TGCAGCGTTGTCGGACAAGGGAAGGGGGAGCAGTACTTC.

V is TRBV23-1 and J is TRBJ2-5; 13 bases map to TRBD2. TRBV23-1 is labeled an ORF, and its function is uncertain. The CDR3 covers 17 residues. Trimming took 4 bases from V and 5 from J; bases not matched to a gene: 10. CDR3 DNA sequence: TGCGCCAGCAGTCCCACTCGACTAGCGGGGGGTTGGGAGACCCAGTACTTC. This sequence encodes CASSPTRLAGGWETQYF.

CDR3 DNA: TGTGCCAGCAGCGCCCGTTTGGGGGCATTCTATGGCTACACCTTC. This sequence encodes CASSARLGAFYGYTF. This chain links TRBV7-9 with TRBJ1-2; a weak D match, TRBD1 (6 bases). Looked up from germline, CDR1 is SEHNR and CDR2 is FQNEAQ (reference sequence). V lost 5 bases to trimming and J lost 4 bases, with 17 bases between them. The CDR3 runs to 15 residues.

The rearrangement uses TRBV15 and TRBJ2-4; D possibly corresponds to TRBD1 (6 bases). Trimming shortened V by 3 bases and J by 7 bases, and 16 bases separated the two germline ends. The CDR3 totals 15 residues. Germline V gives CDR1 LNHNV, CDR2 YYDKDF (reference sequence). CDR3 nucleotides: TGTGCCACCAGCAGGTTTGCGGTTCAGGGGAACATTCAGTACTTC. This sequence encodes CATSRFAVQGNIQYF.

This clonotype has a single count. The chain couples TRBV11-3 to TRBJ2-2, with 8 bases fitting TRBD1. Trimming removed 4 bases from V and 0 bases from J; junction bases left unmatched: 10. Looked up from germline, CDR1 is SGHNT and CDR2 is YENEEA. There are 18 residues in the CDR3. CDR3 coding DNA: TGTGCCAGCAGCTCGCCCTGGGGACAGGACCCGAACACCGGGGAGCTGTTTTTT. This encodes CASSSPWGQDPNTGELFF.

This CDR3 is CASSLSVGQGFTEAFF. The CDR3 nucleotides read TGTGCCAGCAGTTTATCGGTGGGACAGGGTTTTACTGAAGCTTTCTTT. The V gene is TRBV28, the J gene TRBJ1-1, with 9 positions matching TRBD1. CDR3 length equals 16 residues. V shed 1 base and J 5 bases; nucleotides not matched to a gene: 8. CDR1 and CDR2 from the germline V gene are MDHEN and SYDVKM.

This sequence joins TRBV14 and TRBJ1-2, with D unresolved. The CDR3 consists of 15 residues. Germline assignment: CDR1 SGHDN and CDR2 FVKESK. V lost 0 bases, J lost 5 bases, and 13 bases lay in between. The CDR3 DNA is TGTGCCAGCAGCCAAGATGGGCTAAGAGGTTATGGCTACACCTTC. Its protein is CASSQDGLRGYGYTF. Complete variable domain (other parts from reference TRBV14 and TRBJ1-2): EAGVTQFPSHSVIEKGQTVTLRCDPISGHDNLYWYRRVMGKEIKFLLHFVKESKQDESGMPNNRFLAERTGGTYSTLKVQPAELEDSGVYFCASSQDGLRGYGYTFGSGTRLTVV.

This chain joins TRBV7-2 and TRBJ2-7; 8 bases are shared with TRBD1. The V segment lost 0 bases and the J segment 2 bases; nucleotides outside the gene matches: 6. The CDR3 consists of 16 residues. The V gene's germline CDR1 is SGHTA and CDR2 FQGNSA. The CDR3 DNA sequence: TGTGCCAGCAGCTTAGCCCAGGGACAGGTAACCTACGAGCAGTACTTC. The encoded protein is CASSLAQGQVTYEQYF.

This chain connects TRBV18 to TRBJ1-3, with D possibly being TRBD1 (6 bases). This CDR3 has 16 amino acids. The germline CDR1 and CDR2 sequences are KGHSH and LQKENI. Trimming pared 2 bases from V and 0 bases from J, leaving 11 bases between. The CDR3 nucleotides are TGTGCCAGCTCACCAACTGGACAGAGCTCTGGAAACACCATATATTTT. Residues: CASSPTGQSSGNTIYF.

The chain has TRBV6-1 and TRBJ2-3, with 10 bases aligning to TRBD1. Germline V gives CDR1 MNHNS, CDR2 SASEGT. J was trimmed by 2 bases and V by 5 bases; bases with no gene match: 10. CDR3 size: 17 residues. The DNA of the CDR3 is TGTGCCAGCAGTACAGGGACAGGGGTGAAAAACACAGATACGCAGTATTTT. Amino acids: CASSTGTGVKNTDTQYF.

The rearrangement links TRBV3-1 to TRBJ1-4; no clear D. The CDR3 is 14 amino acids. The germline V gene encodes CDR1 LGHDT and CDR2 YNNKEL (reference sequence). Trimming stripped 6 bases from V and 0 bases from J, with 8 bases between. The CDR3 sequence: CASRHTATNEKLFF. The CDR3 bases are TGTGCCAGCAGACACACGGCAACTAATGAAAAACTGTTTTTT. The complete variable domain, with remaining parts taken from reference TRBV3-1 and TRBJ1-4, reads DTAVSQTPKYLVTQMGNDKSIKCEQNLGHDTMYWYKQDSKKFLKIMFSYNNKELIINETVPNRFSPKSPDKAHLNLHINSLELGDSAVYFCASRHTATNEKLFFGSGTQLSVL.

This chain joins TRBV3-1 and TRBJ2-6, with no clear D. The CDR3 sequence is 15 residues long. CDR1 and CDR2 (germline): LGHDT, YNNKEL (reference sequence). The germline V and J ends were trimmed by 3 bases and 0 bases, with 6 bases remaining between them. The CDR3, as DNA: TGTGCCAGCAGCCATCGGCGCTCTGGGGCCAACGTCCTGACTTTC. Amino acids: CASSHRRSGANVLTF. The whole variable domain, remainder taken from reference TRBV3-1 and TRBJ2-6, is DTAVSQTPKYLVTQMGNDKSIKCEQNLGHDTMYWYKQDSKKFLKIMFSYNNKELIINETVPNRFSPKSPDKAHLNLHINSLELGDSAVYFCASSHRRSGANVLTFGAGSRLTVL.

The chain joins TRBV20-1 to TRBJ1-2; a possible D gene is TRBD1 (6 bases). The CDR3 is 15 residues long. Trimming shortened V by 4 bases and J by 7 bases, and 22 bases separated the two germline ends. Germline V lookup: CDR1 DFQATT, CDR2 SNEGSKA (reference sequence). The CDR3 bases are TGCAGTGCTATAGAGGGCGACAGGACGATAGGTGGCTACACCTTC. Protein: CSAIEGDRTIGGYTF.

The chain joins TRBV29-1 to TRBJ1-2; 9 bases line up with TRBD1. Germline V lookup: CDR1 SQVTM, CDR2 ANQGSEA. The junction had 8 bases not matched to a gene; V was cut back by 4 bases and J by 5 bases. The CDR3 extends over 14 amino acids. The CDR3 region has the DNA TGCAGCGTTGGGTGGACAGGGGTTGGTTATGGCTACACCTTC. Residues: CSVGWTGVGYGYTF.

This clonotype was seen more than once but under ten times. This chain connects TRBV6-2 or TRBV6-3 to TRBJ1-5; D ambiguous. Germline loops: CDR1 MNHEY, CDR2 SVGEGT. V was trimmed by 6 bases and J by 3 bases, leaving 6 bases between them. This CDR3 spans 12 amino acids. DNA of the CDR3: TGTGCCAGCAGGGAGTCCAATCAGCCCCAGCATTTT. Amino acid sequence: CASRESNQPQHF.